Below are 5 T cell receptor beta chains sequenced from a single sample in a study of T cells after yellow fever vaccination. TCRdb reprocessed the 5' RACE reads via MiXCR and lists one record per CDR3 protein. The sample shows under 300,000 distinct CDR3 sequences, less than 9% of them seen only once. This material consisted of CD4+ T cells sorted from PBMCs, taken 15 days after the yellow fever booster vaccination. The receptor set was obtained from a man aged 25 to 40 who received the YFV17D yellow fever vaccine.

This clonotype came up many times. The chain recombines TRBV14 with TRBJ1-2; D gene uncertain. CDR1 SGHDN and CDR2 FVKESK come from the germline V gene. Trimming removed 2 bases from V and 5 bases from J, with 9 bases in between. CDR3 length: 13 residues. CDR3 region: CASSQLGEYGYTF. The CDR3 DNA is TGTGCCAGCAGCCAACTCGGGGAGTATGGCTACACCTTC.

This clonotype was recorded a few times. The V and J genes are TRBV2 and TRBJ2-2; D unclear. Germline-derived CDR1 and CDR2 are SNHLY and FYNNEI. The CDR3 spans 14 residues. Trimming left V 7 bases short and J 2 bases short, with 11 bases between. For the CDR3, the DNA is TGTGCCAGCAAGGTGGAGCGCAACACCGGGGAGCTGTTTTTT. Encoded protein: CASKVERNTGELFF.

There are a few counts of this clonotype. The CDR3 loop is CASSLTGLSGANVLTF. The CDR3 DNA reads TGTGCCAGCAGCTTGACAGGCCTATCTGGGGCCAACGTCCTGACTTTC. The chain uses TRBV5-5 and TRBJ2-6, with D maybe TRBD1 (5 bases). Germline assignment: CDR1 SGHKS and CDR2 YYEKEE (reference sequence). Trimming shortened V by 1 base and J by 1 base, and 9 bases separated the two germline ends. The CDR3 runs to 16 residues.

The CDR3 DNA reads TGCGCCAGCAGCGCCGGGACAGGTTACGTCGATGGGCAGTACTTC. It encodes CASSAGTGYVDGQYF. This chain joins TRBV10-2 and TRBJ2-7, with TRBD1 matching 8 bases. With 6 bases clipped from V and 9 bases from J, the junction kept 16 bases outside the gene matches. The V gene's germline CDR1 is WSHSY and CDR2 SAAADI. This CDR3 has 15 residues.

This clonotype came up many times. The chain joins TRBV14 to TRBJ2-7, with D hard to call. V dropped 1 base and J dropped 2 bases, with 12 bases sitting between them. Per the germline V gene, CDR1 is SGHDN and CDR2 is FVKESK. This CDR3 has 15 amino acids. The CDR3 is CASSQVPGHPYEQYF. In DNA form, the CDR3 reads TGTGCCAGCAGCCAAGTCCCAGGCCACCCCTACGAGCAGTACTTC.